Presented here are 4 T cell receptor beta chains from one specimen sequenced in a study of T cells in Graves' hyperthyroidism and ophthalmopathy (dated by TCRdb to between 2018 and 2021). To prepare the library, multiplex PCR was applied. Sequencing took place on an Illumina HiSeq 2000. TCR beta CDR3 regions were amplified from RNA transcripts. The first round of RT-PCR for the TCR CDR3 was performed with the HTBI primer set and the Qiagen OneStep RT-PCR kit. TCRdb applied fastp at Q25 and MiXCR to the public reads, then kept only in-frame beta chains. Rows merge per CDR3 protein into single entries with the most common DNA and genes. The sample profile shows some 760,000 distinct CDR3 sequences; 12% to 15% of them were found once. In total, the top ten clones hold roughly a tenth of the sample. The sequenced sample was blood. The source is a woman younger than 35 with Graves' hyperthyroidism.

CDR3 region: CASSPPNQRTPGNTIYF. In DNA, the CDR3 is TGTGCCAGCTCACCACCGAACCAGAGGACACCCGGAAACACCATATATTTT. The chain has TRBV18 and TRBJ1-3; the D gene is possibly TRBD1 (5 bases). The CDR3 consists of 17 residues. Germline V lookup: CDR1 KGHSH, CDR2 LQKENI. V was shortened by 0 bases and J by 4 bases, with 16 bases between the two germline ends.

The genes are TRBV28 and TRBJ2-6; D may be TRBD1 or TRBD2 (5 bases each). This CDR3 region has 17 residues. Germline V gene data show CDR1 as MDHEN and CDR2 as SYDVKM. V lost 0 bases and J 2 bases, leaving 11 bases between the germline ends. Here the CDR3 reads CASSLWGEGTGANVLTF. The CDR3 coding sequence is TGTGCCAGCAGTTTATGGGGGGAAGGGACTGGGGCCAACGTCCTGACTTTC.

This clonotype appeared a few times. The rearrangement joins TRBV6-1 to TRBJ1-2; TRBD1 aligns across 8 bases. This CDR3 is 14 amino acids long. The germline gives CDR1 MNHNS, CDR2 SASEGT. J lost 4 bases, V lost 7 bases, and 8 bases had no gene match. DNA for the CDR3: TGTGCCAGCACCCGGACAGGGTCTCGCTATGGCTACACCTTC. Translated, it gives CASTRTGSRYGYTF.

This clonotype was observed at least ten times. The chain joins TRBV5-6 to TRBJ1-3; 7 nucleotides match TRBD1. There are 15 residues in the CDR3. Germline-derived CDR1 and CDR2 are SGHDT and YYEEEE. Losses at the gene ends were 4 bases for V and 4 bases for J; bases not matched to a gene: 8. DNA for the CDR3: TGTGCCAGCAGCCTCCGGGACAGACTAGGAAACACCATATATTTT. It codes for CASSLRDRLGNTIYF.